The 7 T cell receptor beta chains listed next were all sequenced from one sample in a study of beta chain features in type 1 diabetes. Every isolated RNA sample was fully reverse transcribed, so sequencing captured expressed TCRB transcripts. Assay: immunoSEQ multiplex PCR; the TCRdb copy retains only in-frame clones and omits some. This sample has about 360,000 clones, with roughly 12% found just once. Specimen: naive CD4+ T cells from blood. Source of these receptors: a man between 18 and 29 years old in good health.

This clone was seen only a few times. The rearrangement joins TRBV5-4 to TRBJ2-5; no firm D call. The CDR3 totals 14 residues. The V end was cut by 4 bases, the J end by 2 bases, with 12 bases between. Per the germline V gene, CDR1 is SGHNT and CDR2 is YYREEE (reference sequence). CDR3 region: CASSPVGIQETQYF. CDR3 sequence (DNA): TGTGCCAGCAGCCCCGTTGGCATACAAGAGACCCAGTACTTC.

This sequence joins TRBV19 and TRBJ1-1, with D possibly matching TRBD1 (6 bases). The CDR3 length is 14 residues. Germline CDR1 LNHDA, CDR2 SQIVND (reference sequence). Trimming removed 9 bases at V and 1 base at J, with 15 bases between. DNA for the CDR3: TGTGCCAGCTCACTGCAGGGGTGGAACACTGAAGCTTTCTTT. Amino acids: CASSLQGWNTEAFF.

This clone was counted a few times. This chain joins TRBV6-1 and TRBJ1-2; D is uncertain. The CDR3 spans 13 residues. V was shortened by 4 bases and J by 8 bases, with 14 bases between the two germline ends. Germline V lookup: CDR1 MNHNS, CDR2 SASEGT. CDR3 amino acids: CASSGRSYGGYTF. In DNA form, the CDR3 reads TGTGCCAGCAGTGGACGGTCTTACGGGGGCTACACCTTC.

V gene TRBV12-5 combines with J gene TRBJ2-2; tentatively, D is TRBD1 (5 bases). The CDR3 consists of 16 residues. From germline, CDR1 is LGHNT and CDR2 FRNRAP. Trimming stripped 2 bases from V and 2 bases from J, with 12 bases between. The CDR3 loop reads CASGLIPGRNTGELFF. The CDR3, as DNA: TGTGCTAGTGGTTTGATTCCAGGGCGTAACACCGGGGAGCTGTTTTTT.

The V call is TRBV11-2, the J call TRBJ1-1; D perhaps matches TRBD1 (5 bases). CDR3 length equals 13 residues. V shed 5 bases and J shed 1 base, with 8 bases lying between them. Germline CDR1 and CDR2: SGHAT and FQNNGV. The CDR3 region has the DNA TGTGCCAGCAGCCAAGGACAGAACACTGAAGCTTTCTTT. Translation gives CASSQGQNTEAFF.

This CDR3 is CASSQGLAGVDEQFF. The CDR3, as DNA: TGCGCCAGCAGCCAAGGACTAGCGGGAGTAGATGAGCAGTTCTTC. The genes are TRBV4-1 and TRBJ2-1; 12 bases align to TRBD2. In germline, CDR1 is MGHRA, CDR2 YSYEKL. This CDR3 spans 15 amino acids. The J segment lost 8 bases and the V segment lost 1 base, leaving 3 bases of the junction unmatched.

The chain uses TRBV15 and TRBJ2-2, with D uncertain. Trimming removed 2 bases at V and 10 bases at J, with 11 bases between. Germline-derived CDR1 and CDR2 are LNHNV and YYDKDF (reference sequence). CDR3 length: 13 amino acids. The CDR3 nucleotides are TGTGCCACCAGCAGAACTCCCTACGAGGAGCTGTTTTTT. Amino acids: CATSRTPYEELFF.